This entry concerns a single T cell receptor beta chain. Its antigen remains unidentified. Base qualities are not recorded, but no much larger clone differs from it by a single base. CDR1 and CDR2, per the germline V gene (reference sequence), are LNHDA and SQIVND. V lost 2 bases and J lost 7 bases; the stretch between them is 11 bases long. Counted from cysteine to phenylalanine, this CDR3 has 13 amino acids. Only CDR3 DNA remains: 39 bases, in frame from the first base. For sequencing, a 454 GS FLX Titanium was employed. A previously published linear amplification protocol was used to construct TCR libraries from about 0.45 ug of total RNA. Sequencing was carried out on the Roche/454 Genome Sequencer using Titanium chemistry. From the authors' description of their analysis: From several of the healthy donors, 78,498 rearranged TCR alpha transcripts were sequenced. Duplicate transcripts were removed, and each unique TCR clonotype was defined by its CDR3 junction following IMGT nomenclature. Using logistic regression in R 2.13.0, the researchers modeled CD4 versus CD8 status as a function of V and J genes, with an adjustment for donor effects and a Bonferroni correction for multiple testing. TCRdb's own reprocessing of the public reads used fastp at Q25 and MiXCR and kept productive beta chains. Rows with one shared CDR3 protein collapse into an entry with the most common genes and DNA. The V and J calls here are based on TCRdb, not the publication. Present in this sample are about 200,000 distinct CDR3 sequences, over 60% of which were seen just once. The ten largest account for less than 2.5% of the sample.

The data were taken from a study of healthy donors' naive CD4 and CD8 T cells (dated by TCRdb to between 2015 and 2016). Concerning the study at large: Donor selection covered three age groups (20-25, 40-50 and 60-70 years) with roughly 6 people in each, and the resulting cohort had a mean age of approximately 45 and was half female. To check how TCR variation relates to lineage commitment, the researchers sequenced rearranged TCR alpha and beta chains taken from naive CD4+ and CD8+ T cells. Peripheral blood mononuclear cells were obtained from 18 unrelated, healthy individuals. The TCR alpha libraries followed the same workflow as the beta chain, except for a newly designed primer set that covered all functional IMGT alpha gene variants. Donors were HLA-typed by sequencing at HLA-A, -B, -C, -DRB1, -DQB1 and -DPB1 using the SBTexcellerator protocol, an ABI3130xl analyzer and SBTengine software.

The full study reports these points: Naive CD4+ and CD8+ cells reportedly showed biased usage of most V and J gene segments, and this bias was consistent across donors and independent of HLA genotype. In both chains, CD4+ lineage was associated with a positively charged CDR3 and CD8+ lineage with a negatively charged CDR3. Alpha and beta chains were sequenced in bulk and could not be paired, so combined chain effects were not evaluated. Taken together, V genes, J genes and CDR3 charge appeared to account for around 13% of the variance in CD4/CD8 propensity, mostly acting in an additive way. The study did not directly address possible repertoire bias arising from homeostatic proliferation of naive T cells.

Cells with a CD4+CD8-CD45RO-CD45RA+ profile were isolated by FACS and defined as naive CD4+ T cells, and those with a CD8+CD4-CD45RA+CD27bright profile were defined as naive CD8+ T cells. The antibodies used for sorting targeted CD4 (RPA-T4), CD8 (SK1), CD27 (O323), CD45RA (HI100) and CD45RO (UCHL1). The sample taken for sequencing was naive CD4+ and CD8+ T cells sorted from blood, pooled from several donors. The cell subset or site label, read with the paper, signifies: FACS-sorted naive CD4+ (CD45RO-CD45RA+) and naive CD8+ (CD45RA+CD27bright) T cells. The chain is made from TRBV19 and TRBJ1-2; a weak D assignment points to TRBD1 (6 bases agree). The TCR was taken from a pool of human donors in good health; the sample pools cells from several healthy donors. The CDR3 region has the sequence CASSISGDGGYTF. The nucleotide sequence reads TGTGCCAGTAGTATATCAGGGGACGGTGGCTACACCTTC.